This entry describes one T cell receptor (beta chain). Antigen specificity is unknown. TCRdb's copy holds only in-frame clones and misses some; the assay was immunoSEQ multiplex PCR. Of roughly 150,000 clones in the sample, around 90% were seen once. The CDR3 sequence is 14 residues long. The germline CDR1 and CDR2 sequences are SGHTA and FQGNSA. V was pared by 1 base and J by 3 bases, with 6 bases between. This sample stems from a study of T cell responses to AZD1222 COVID-19 vaccine. The study's findings and limits: Sampling captured repertoires only after the peak T cell response.

The rearrangement links TRBV7-2 to TRBJ2-2, with D tentatively TRBD2 (6 bases). The input for sequencing was peripheral blood, taken 28 days after the second AZD1222 dose. The TCR originated in an adult who received the AZD1222 COVID-19 vaccine. The CDR3 DNA reads as TGTGCCAGCAGCTTAGGACTAGACACCGGGGAGCTGTTTTTT. It specifies CASSLGLDTGELFF. The entire variable domain, with the rest obtained from reference TRBV7-2 and TRBJ2-2, is as follows: GAGVSQSPSNKVTEKGKDVELRCDPISGHTALYWYRQSLGQGLEFLIYFQGNSAPDKSGLPSDRFSAERTGGSVSTLTIQRTQQEDSAVYLCASSLGLDTGELFFGEGSRLTVL.